The TCR beta chain described here comes from a study of beta chain features in type 1 diabetes. On the study more broadly: Comparable age, gender and cell yields were observed in patients relative to healthy donors.

This clone was recorded a few times. In germline, CDR1 is SGDLS, CDR2 YYNGEE. This CDR3 comprises 18 residues. Trimming took 3 bases from V and 3 from J; bases not matched to a gene: 8. The study reverse transcribed the entire isolated RNA, so it sequenced expressed TCRB transcripts. Generated by immunoSEQ multiplex PCR, the TCRdb table keeps only in-frame clones and is missing some. The table records over 350,000 clones, about 15% of them present only once. The specimen sequenced was naive CD4+ T cells from blood. The clonotype was recovered from a woman aged 18-29 years in good health. The gene calls are TRBV9 and TRBJ2-6, with TRBD1 matching over 11 bases. The CDR3, as DNA: TGTGCCAGCAGCGGACGGGACAGGGGGTATTATGGGGCCAACGTCCTGACTTTC. Its protein product is CASSGRDRGYYGANVLTF.